There are many counts of the clone carrying this TCR beta chain. Its antigen remains unknown. A universal primer binding site was introduced by template switching. The final cDNA contained unique molecular identifiers. TCRdb reprocessed the 5' RACE reads via MiXCR and lists one record per CDR3 protein. The table has 1.5 million to 2 million distinct CDR3 sequences, about 32% seen once. Healthy Caucasian donors formed the entire cohort. This record belongs to a study of identical twins. V lost 3 bases, J lost 6 bases, and 1 base stayed unmatched. CDR3 length: 14 amino acids. Overall study findings and caveats: Fewer insertions marked abundant cord blood beta clonotypes; young adult naive trended weakly, memory not at all. Models predicted less out-of-frame TCR alpha sharing in monozygotic twins than was found.

This sequence was found in a newborn girl in good health. Sequencing was carried out using cord blood. The rearrangement joins TRBV12-3 or TRBV12-4 to TRBJ2-1, with 11 bases lining up with TRBD2. The DNA of the CDR3 is TGTGCCAGCAGTTTTACTAGCGGGAGCAATGAGCAGTTCTTC. This gives the protein CASSFTSGSNEQFF.